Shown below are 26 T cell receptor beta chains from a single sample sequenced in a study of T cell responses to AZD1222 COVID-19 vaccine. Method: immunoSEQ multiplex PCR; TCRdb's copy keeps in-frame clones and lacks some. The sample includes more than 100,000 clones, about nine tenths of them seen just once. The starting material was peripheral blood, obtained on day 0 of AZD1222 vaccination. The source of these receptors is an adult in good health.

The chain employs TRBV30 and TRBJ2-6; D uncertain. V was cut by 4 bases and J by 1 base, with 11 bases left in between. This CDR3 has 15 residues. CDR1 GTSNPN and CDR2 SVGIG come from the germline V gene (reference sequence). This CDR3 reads CAWISFGSGANVLTF. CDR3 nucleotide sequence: TGTGCCTGGATCAGTTTTGGATCTGGGGCCAACGTCCTGACTTTC.

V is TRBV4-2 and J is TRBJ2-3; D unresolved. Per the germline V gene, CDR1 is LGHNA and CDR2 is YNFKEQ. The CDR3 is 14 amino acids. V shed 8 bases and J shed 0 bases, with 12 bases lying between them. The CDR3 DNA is TGTGCCAGCGAGCCCTCCCCGAGCACAGATACGCAGTATTTT. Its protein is CASEPSPSTDTQYF.

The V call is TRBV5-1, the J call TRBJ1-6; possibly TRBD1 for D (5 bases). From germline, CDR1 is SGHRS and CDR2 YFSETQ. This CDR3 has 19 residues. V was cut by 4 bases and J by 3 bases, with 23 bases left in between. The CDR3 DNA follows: TGCGCCAGCAGCCCCGGGTTGGACATCACCGTGCTCTATAATTCACCCCTCCACTTT. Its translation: CASSPGLDITVLYNSPLHF.

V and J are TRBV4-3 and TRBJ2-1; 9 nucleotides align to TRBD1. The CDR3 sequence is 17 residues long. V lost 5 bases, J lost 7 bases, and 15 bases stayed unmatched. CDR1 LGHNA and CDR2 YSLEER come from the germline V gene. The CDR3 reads CASSEQPPGQGTNEQFF. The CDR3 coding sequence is TGCGCCAGCAGCGAGCAACCACCGGGACAGGGCACAAATGAGCAGTTCTTC.

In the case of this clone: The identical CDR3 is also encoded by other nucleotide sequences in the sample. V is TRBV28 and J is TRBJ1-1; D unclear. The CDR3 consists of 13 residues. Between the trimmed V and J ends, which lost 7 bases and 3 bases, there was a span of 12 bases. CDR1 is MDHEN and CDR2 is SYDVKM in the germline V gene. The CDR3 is CASKRAKDTEAFF. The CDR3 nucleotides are TGTGCCAGCAAAAGGGCTAAGGACACTGAAGCTTTCTTT.

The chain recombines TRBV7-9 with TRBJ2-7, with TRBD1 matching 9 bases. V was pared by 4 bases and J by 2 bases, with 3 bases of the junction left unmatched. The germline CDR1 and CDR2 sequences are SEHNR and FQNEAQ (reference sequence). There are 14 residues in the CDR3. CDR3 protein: CASSSGQGPYEQYF. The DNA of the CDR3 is TGTGCCAGCAGCTCGGGACAGGGCCCCTACGAGCAGTACTTC. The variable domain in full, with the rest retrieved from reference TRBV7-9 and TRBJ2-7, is DTGVSQNPRHKITKRGQNVTFRCDPISEHNRLYWYRQTLGQGPEFLTYFQNEAQLEKSRLLSDRFSAERPKGSFSTLEIQRTEQGDSAMYLCASSSGQGPYEQYFGPGTRLTVT.

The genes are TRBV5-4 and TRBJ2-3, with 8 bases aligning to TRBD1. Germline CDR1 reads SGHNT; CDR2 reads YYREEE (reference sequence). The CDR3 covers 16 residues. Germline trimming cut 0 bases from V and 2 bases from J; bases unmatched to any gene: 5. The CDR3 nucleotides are TGTGCCAGCAGCTTGGATGGGACAGGCTACACAGATACGCAGTATTTT. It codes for CASSLDGTGYTDTQYF.

CDR3 loop: CASRLGQTYNQPQHF. For the CDR3, the DNA is TGTGCCAGCAGACTAGGACAGACCTACAATCAGCCCCAGCATTTT. V gene TRBV28 combines with J gene TRBJ1-5, with D tentatively TRBD1 (6 bases). V was pared by 6 bases and J by 3 bases, with 15 bases between. This CDR3 has 15 residues. Looked up from germline, CDR1 is MDHEN and CDR2 is SYDVKM.

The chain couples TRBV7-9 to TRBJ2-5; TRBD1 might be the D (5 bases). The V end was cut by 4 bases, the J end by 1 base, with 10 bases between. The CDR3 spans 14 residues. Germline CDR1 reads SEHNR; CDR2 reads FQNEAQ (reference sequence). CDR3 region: CASSSQGGQETQYF. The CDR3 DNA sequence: TGTGCCAGCAGCTCTCAGGGTGGCCAAGAGACCCAGTACTTC.

The CDR3 protein is CASSETGNYGYTF. CDR3 nucleotides: TGTGCCAGCAGTGAGACAGGGAACTATGGCTACACCTTC. This chain joins TRBV6-1 and TRBJ1-2; 7 positions match TRBD1. V gave up 3 bases and J gave up 2 bases; unmatched junction bases: 0. CDR1 is MNHNS, CDR2 SASEGT, per germline. This CDR3 has 13 residues.

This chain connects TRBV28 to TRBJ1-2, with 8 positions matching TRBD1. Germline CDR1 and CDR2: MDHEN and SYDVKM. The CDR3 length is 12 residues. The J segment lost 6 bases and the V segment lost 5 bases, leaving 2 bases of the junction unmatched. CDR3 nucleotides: TGTGCCAGCAGTCAGGGGGCGGATGGCTACACCTTC. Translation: CASSQGADGYTF.

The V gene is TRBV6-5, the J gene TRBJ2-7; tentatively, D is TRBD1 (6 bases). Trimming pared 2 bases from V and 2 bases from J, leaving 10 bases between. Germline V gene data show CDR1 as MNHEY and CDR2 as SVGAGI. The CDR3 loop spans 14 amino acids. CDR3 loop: CASSYDRFTYEQYF. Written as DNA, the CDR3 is TGTGCCAGCAGTTACGACAGGTTCACCTACGAGCAGTACTTC.

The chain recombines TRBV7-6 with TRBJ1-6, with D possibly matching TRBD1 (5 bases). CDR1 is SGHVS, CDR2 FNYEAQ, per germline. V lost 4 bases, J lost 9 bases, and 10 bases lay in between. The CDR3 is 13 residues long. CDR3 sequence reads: CASSSNQGSPLHF. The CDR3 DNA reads TGTGCCAGCAGCTCAAACCAGGGTTCACCCCTCCACTTT.

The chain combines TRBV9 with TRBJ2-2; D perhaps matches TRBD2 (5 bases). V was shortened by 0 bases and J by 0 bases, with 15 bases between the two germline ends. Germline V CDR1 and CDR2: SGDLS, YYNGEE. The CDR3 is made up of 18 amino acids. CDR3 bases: TGTGCCAGCAGCGTAGGTCTAGCAGAACCACCGAACACCGGGGAGCTGTTTTTT. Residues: CASSVGLAEPPNTGELFF.

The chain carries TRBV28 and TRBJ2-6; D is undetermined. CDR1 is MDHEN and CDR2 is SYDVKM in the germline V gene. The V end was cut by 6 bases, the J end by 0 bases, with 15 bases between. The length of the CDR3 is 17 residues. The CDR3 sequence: CASRVDLTTSGANVLTF. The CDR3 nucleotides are TGTGCCAGCAGAGTGGACCTTACCACCTCTGGGGCCAACGTCCTGACTTTC.

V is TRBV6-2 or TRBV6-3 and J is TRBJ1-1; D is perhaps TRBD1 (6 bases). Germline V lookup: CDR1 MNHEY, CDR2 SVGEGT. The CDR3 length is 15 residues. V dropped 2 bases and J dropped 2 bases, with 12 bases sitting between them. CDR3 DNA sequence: TGTGCCAGCAGTTACCTCGGAGGGGGTAACACTGAAGCTTTCTTT. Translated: CASSYLGGGNTEAFF.

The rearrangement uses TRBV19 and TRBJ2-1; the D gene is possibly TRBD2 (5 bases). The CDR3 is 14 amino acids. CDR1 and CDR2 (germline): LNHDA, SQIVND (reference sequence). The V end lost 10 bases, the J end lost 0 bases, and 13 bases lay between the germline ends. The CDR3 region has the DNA TGTGCCACAACCGGAGGCACCTCCTACAATGAGCAGTTCTTC. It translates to CATTGGTSYNEQFF.

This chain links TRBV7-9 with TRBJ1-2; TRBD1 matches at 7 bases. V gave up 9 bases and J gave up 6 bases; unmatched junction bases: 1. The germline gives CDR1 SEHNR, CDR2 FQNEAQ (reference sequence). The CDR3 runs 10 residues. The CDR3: CASTGDGYTF. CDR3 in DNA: TGTGCCAGTACAGGGGATGGCTACACCTTC.

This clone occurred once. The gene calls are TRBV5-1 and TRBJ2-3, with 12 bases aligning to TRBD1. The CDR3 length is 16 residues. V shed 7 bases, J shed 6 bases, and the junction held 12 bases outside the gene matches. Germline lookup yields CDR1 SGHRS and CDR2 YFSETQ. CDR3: CASGELGQGAMDTQYF. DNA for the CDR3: TGCGCCAGCGGGGAGCTGGGACAGGGGGCCATGGATACGCAGTATTTT.

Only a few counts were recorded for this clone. CDR3 residues: CASSRSWDRVTF. CDR3 in DNA: TGTGCCAGCAGTCGTAGCTGGGACAGGGTCACCTTC. The chain uses TRBV12-3 or TRBV12-4 and TRBJ1-2; 9 bases map to TRBD1. The CDR3 spans 12 residues. J lost 13 bases, V lost 5 bases, and 8 bases had no gene match.

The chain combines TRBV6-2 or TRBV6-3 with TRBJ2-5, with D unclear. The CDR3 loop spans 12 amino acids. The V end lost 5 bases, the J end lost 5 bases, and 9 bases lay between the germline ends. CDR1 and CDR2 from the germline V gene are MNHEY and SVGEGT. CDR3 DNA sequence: TGTGCCAGCAGTCCCCCGAGGGAGACCCAGTACTTC. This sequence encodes CASSPPRETQYF.

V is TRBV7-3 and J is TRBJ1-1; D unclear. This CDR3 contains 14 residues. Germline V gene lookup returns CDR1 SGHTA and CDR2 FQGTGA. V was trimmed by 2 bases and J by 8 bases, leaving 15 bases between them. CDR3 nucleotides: TGTGCCAGCAGCTTACAGCCTGGCAGGCAAGAAGCTTTCTTT. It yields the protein CASSLQPGRQEAFF.

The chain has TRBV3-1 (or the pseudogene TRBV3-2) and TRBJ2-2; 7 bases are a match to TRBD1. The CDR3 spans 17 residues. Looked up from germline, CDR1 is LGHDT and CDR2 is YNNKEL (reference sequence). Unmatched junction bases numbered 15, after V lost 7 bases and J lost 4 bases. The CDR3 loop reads CASTLGWQGEFTGELFF. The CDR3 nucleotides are TGTGCCAGCACCCTAGGGTGGCAGGGGGAATTCACCGGGGAGCTGTTTTTT.

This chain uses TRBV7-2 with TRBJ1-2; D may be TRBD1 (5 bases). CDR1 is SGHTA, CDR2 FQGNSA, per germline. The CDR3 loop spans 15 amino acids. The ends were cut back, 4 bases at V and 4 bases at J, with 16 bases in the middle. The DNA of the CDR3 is TGTGCCAGCAGCTCCCCTCTCGGTGGGGGCTATGGCTACACCTTC. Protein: CASSSPLGGGYGYTF.

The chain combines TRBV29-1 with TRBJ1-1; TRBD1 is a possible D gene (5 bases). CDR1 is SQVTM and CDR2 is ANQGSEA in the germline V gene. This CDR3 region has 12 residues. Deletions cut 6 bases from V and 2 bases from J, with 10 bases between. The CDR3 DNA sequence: TGCAGCGTGAGGGGCCCTAACACTGAAGCTTTCTTT. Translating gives CSVRGPNTEAFF.

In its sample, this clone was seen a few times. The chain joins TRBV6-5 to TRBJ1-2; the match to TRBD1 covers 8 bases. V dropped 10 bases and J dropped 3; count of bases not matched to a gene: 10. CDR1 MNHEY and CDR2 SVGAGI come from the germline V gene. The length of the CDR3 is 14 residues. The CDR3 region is CATGQGRSHYGYTF. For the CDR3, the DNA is TGTGCCACCGGACAGGGTCGTTCTCACTATGGCTACACCTTC.